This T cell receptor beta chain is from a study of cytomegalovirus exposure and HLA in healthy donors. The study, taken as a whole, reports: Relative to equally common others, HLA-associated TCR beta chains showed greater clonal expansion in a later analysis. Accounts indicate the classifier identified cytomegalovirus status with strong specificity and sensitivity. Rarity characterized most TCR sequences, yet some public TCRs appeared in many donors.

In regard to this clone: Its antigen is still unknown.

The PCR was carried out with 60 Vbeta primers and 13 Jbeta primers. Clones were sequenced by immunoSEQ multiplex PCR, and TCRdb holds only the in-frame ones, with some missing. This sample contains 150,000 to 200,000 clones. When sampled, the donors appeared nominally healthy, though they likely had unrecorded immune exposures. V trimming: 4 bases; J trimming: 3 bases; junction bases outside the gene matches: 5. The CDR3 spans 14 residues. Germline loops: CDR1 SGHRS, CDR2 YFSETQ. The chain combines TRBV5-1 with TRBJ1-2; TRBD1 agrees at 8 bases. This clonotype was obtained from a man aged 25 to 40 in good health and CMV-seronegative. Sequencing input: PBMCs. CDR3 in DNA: TGCGCCAGCAGCCCGAAGACAGGGGACTATGGCTACACCTTC. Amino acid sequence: CASSPKTGDYGYTF.